This T cell receptor beta chain was found in a study of OX40 agonist ivuxolimab in advanced cancers. Assay used: immunoSEQ multiplex PCR; TCRdb lists only in-frame clones, some missing. Among about 70,000 clones, about 92% were seen once, and the ten largest hold 1.1%. A note on this clone: The antigen remains unidentified.

V was trimmed by 6 bases and J by 3 bases, leaving 10 bases between them. Germline V gene sequence: CDR1 MNHNS, CDR2 SASEGT. CDR3 length: 13 amino acids. Overall study results and limits: The mean number of expanded clones was higher in CD8+ T cells than in CD4+.

The chain has TRBV6-1 and TRBJ2-3; D unresolved. The input for sequencing was CD4+ or CD8+ T cells sorted from blood, taken in a trial of the OX40 agonist ivuxolimab. The receptor's source is an adult with an advanced solid tumor such as melanoma, head and neck, liver or kidney cancer. This CDR3 is CASSGFRTDTQYF. For the CDR3, the DNA is TGTGCCAGCAGCGGGTTCCGTACAGATACGCAGTATTTT.